This T cell receptor beta chain comes out of a study of blood T cell repertoires in COVID-19. About the study: There were acute and convalescent COVID-19 samples, and they came from the United States, Italy and Spain.

The CDR3 covers 14 residues. Per germline, CDR1 SGHAT and CDR2 FQNNGV. V lost 5 bases and J lost 0, with 11 bases in between. The protocol was immunoSEQ multiplex PCR, while the TCRdb copy is restricted to in-frame clones and leaves out a portion. Of some 150,000 clones listed, around 81% were seen once; the top ten hold 8%. This chain connects TRBV11-2 to TRBJ2-7, with D tentatively TRBD2 (6 bases). The receptor comes from a human donor in a cohort sampled during active COVID-19. Sequenced sample: peripheral blood. CDR3 sequence (DNA): TGTGCCAGCAGCCATAGCGGTAGCTCCTACGAGCAGTACTTC. This codes for CASSHSGSSYEQYF.